This TCR beta chain appears in the sequencing data of a study of blood T cell repertoires in COVID-19. Assay: immunoSEQ multiplex PCR; the TCRdb copy retains only in-frame clones and omits some. The table shows approximately 90,000 clones, with about 85% occurring only once. This clone occurred once. The CDR3 runs 12 residues. V was cut by 7 bases and J by 1 base, with 7 bases left in between. CDR1 SNHLY and CDR2 FYNNEI come from the germline V gene. The chain joins TRBV2 to TRBJ1-1; possibly TRBD1 for D (6 bases). The sequence came from a man in his 60s with acute or convalescent COVID-19. The source material was peripheral blood. DNA of the CDR3: TGTGCCAGCATGACAGGGAACACTGAAGCTTTCTTT. This gives the protein CASMTGNTEAFF.